These 29 T cell receptor beta chains share one sample of origin, sequenced in a study of cytomegalovirus exposure and HLA in healthy donors. Produced via immunoSEQ multiplex PCR; TCRdb's table is partial and in-frame only. The data contain about 130,000 clones, roughly 95% of them singletons. The sequencing input was PBMCs. Source of these receptors: a young man in good health and CMV-seronegative.

The chain is built from TRBV28 and TRBJ1-2; D perhaps matches TRBD1 (5 bases). Trimming removed 6 bases from V and 4 bases from J, with 18 bases in between. This CDR3 is built from 15 residues. Germline V gene sequence: CDR1 MDHEN, CDR2 SYDVKM. The CDR3 DNA sequence: TGTGCCAGCAGACCCTGGTCGGGGGTCGGCTATGGCTACACCTTC. Protein: CASRPWSGVGYGYTF.

CDR3 sequence: CASSRTPSYNEQFF. The CDR3 DNA follows: TGTGCCAGCAGCAGGACACCTTCCTACAATGAGCAGTTCTTC. The chain joins TRBV7-9 to TRBJ2-1, with D possibly matching TRBD1 (5 bases). V was trimmed by 5 bases and J by 1 base, leaving 9 bases between them. The CDR3 runs to 14 residues. Per the germline V gene, CDR1 is SEHNR and CDR2 is FQNEAQ (reference sequence).

This clone was observed a single time. V and J are TRBV30 and TRBJ2-1; D call uncertain. Trimming took 0 bases from V and 2 from J, leaving 11 bases between them. Germline assignment: CDR1 GTSNPN and CDR2 SVGIG (reference sequence). The CDR3 consists of 15 residues. The CDR3 here is CAWSVVEIPYNEQFF. CDR3 in DNA: TGTGCCTGGAGTGTAGTAGAGATCCCCTACAATGAGCAGTTCTTC.

The chain links TRBV7-9 to TRBJ2-7, with 8 bases that match TRBD2. The germline CDR1 and CDR2 sequences are SEHNR and FQNEAQ (reference sequence). This CDR3 has 16 residues. The junction had 16 bases not matched to a gene; V was cut back by 5 bases and J by 7 bases. CDR3 in DNA: TGTGCCAGCAGCACCCCTTTGGTAGCGGGGTCAGGGGAGCAGTACTTC. This encodes CASSTPLVAGSGEQYF.

The genes are TRBV25-1 and TRBJ1-1, with D perhaps matching TRBD1 (5 bases). From germline, CDR1 is MGHDK and CDR2 SYGVNS. This CDR3 is built from 14 residues. V dropped 3 bases and J dropped 4 bases, with 12 bases sitting between them. In nucleotides, the CDR3 is TGTGCCAGCAGTGATCAGGGCGGTGGCACTGAAGCTTTCTTT. The encoded protein is CASSDQGGGTEAFF.

The gene calls are TRBV6-1 and TRBJ2-3; no firm D call. The germline CDR1 and CDR2 sequences are MNHNS and SASEGT. The V end lost 4 bases, the J end lost 4 bases, and 12 bases lay between the germline ends. The CDR3 runs to 14 residues. CDR3 in amino acids: CASSAVAAADTQYF. The CDR3 DNA follows: TGTGCCAGCAGTGCTGTGGCCGCCGCAGATACGCAGTATTTT.

The chain joins TRBV9 to TRBJ1-1, with 10 bases that match TRBD1. The V gene's germline CDR1 is SGDLS and CDR2 YYNGEE. The V segment lost 3 bases and the J segment 11 bases; nucleotides outside the gene matches: 7. CDR3 length: 13 amino acids. The CDR3 protein is CASSATGGAQAFF. The CDR3 DNA sequence: TGTGCCAGCAGCGCGACAGGGGGCGCGCAGGCTTTCTTT. Full variable domain (missing parts from reference TRBV9 and TRBJ1-1): DSGVTQTPKHLITATGQRVTLRCSPRSGDLSVYWYQQSLDQGLQFLIQYYNGEERAKGNILERFSAQQFPDLHSELNLSSLELGDSALYFCASSATGGAQAFFGQGTRLTVV.

The chain recombines TRBV27 with TRBJ2-7; 7 bases map to TRBD2. From germline, CDR1 is MNHEY and CDR2 SMNVEV (reference sequence). Trimming cost V 7 bases and J 3 bases; bases outside gene matches: 9. The CDR3 has 14 amino acids. The CDR3 loop reads CASNEGGVSYEQYF. The CDR3 coding sequence is TGTGCCAGCAACGAGGGAGGGGTAAGCTACGAGCAGTACTTC.

The V call is TRBV10-3, the J call TRBJ2-2, with D tentatively TRBD2 (5 bases). From germline, CDR1 is ENHRY and CDR2 SYGVKD. This CDR3 is 16 amino acids long. V lost 0 bases and J 7 bases, leaving 15 bases between the germline ends. The CDR3 DNA sequence: TGTGCCATCAGTGAGTCCATTGGAGCGGAGGTCGGGGAGCTGTTTTTT. This gives the protein CAISESIGAEVGELFF.

The J gene is TRBJ2-7, the V gene TRBV13; a possible D gene is TRBD1 (6 bases). CDR1 is PRHDT, CDR2 FYEKMQ, per germline (reference sequence). Between the trimmed V and J ends, which lost 3 bases and 5 bases, there was a span of 8 bases. The CDR3 has 12 amino acids. CDR3 nucleotides: TGTGCCAGCAGCTTCAGGGGAAACGAGCAGTACTTC. This encodes CASSFRGNEQYF.

V gene TRBV6-5 combines with J gene TRBJ2-7; 8 positions agree with TRBD1. Germline lookup yields CDR1 MNHEY and CDR2 SVGAGI. The CDR3 is made up of 15 amino acids. The V segment lost 3 bases and the J segment 2 bases; nucleotides outside the gene matches: 6. CDR3 residues: CASSYTSGGTYEQYF. The CDR3 DNA is TGTGCCAGCAGTTATACGTCAGGGGGCACCTACGAGCAGTACTTC.

This sequence joins TRBV7-2 and TRBJ2-2, with TRBD1 matching over 10 bases. Looked up from germline, CDR1 is SGHTA and CDR2 is FQGNSA. The CDR3 contains 14 residues. V shed 6 bases and J 7 bases; nucleotides not matched to a gene: 5. This chain's CDR3 is CASSRQGAVGELFF. DNA of the CDR3: TGTGCCAGCAGTAGACAGGGGGCGGTCGGGGAGCTGTTTTTT. The full variable domain, rest sourced from reference TRBV7-2 and TRBJ2-2, is GAGVSQSPSNKVTEKGKDVELRCDPISGHTALYWYRQSLGQGLEFLIYFQGNSAPDKSGLPSDRFSAERTGGSVSTLTIQRTQQEDSAVYLCASSRQGAVGELFFGEGSRLTVL.

This chain uses TRBV11-3 with TRBJ2-2, with TRBD2 identical over 7 bases. CDR1 and CDR2 (germline): SGHNT, YENEEA. V was pared by 0 bases and J by 4 bases, with 2 bases of the junction left unmatched. The CDR3 has 15 amino acids. CDR3 amino acids: CASSLDRGGTGELFF. The DNA for the CDR3 is TGTGCCAGCAGCTTAGATCGCGGGGGCACCGGGGAGCTGTTTTTT.

The chain combines TRBV2 with TRBJ2-7, with 9 bases matching TRBD2. The germline gives CDR1 SNHLY, CDR2 FYNNEI. With 5 bases clipped from V and 3 bases from J, the junction kept 8 bases outside the gene matches. The CDR3 length is 15 residues. The CDR3 sequence: CASSPRLADLYEQYF. The CDR3 bases are TGTGCCAGCAGTCCGCGACTAGCGGACCTCTACGAGCAGTACTTC.

The chain recombines TRBV6-1 with TRBJ2-7, with D hard to call. Germline assignment: CDR1 MNHNS and CDR2 SASEGT. CDR3 size: 13 residues. V gave up 2 bases and J gave up 5 bases, with 10 bases separating them. The CDR3 DNA is TGTGCCAGCAGTGAACGCGGCGTTAACGAGCAGTACTTC. The encoded protein is CASSERGVNEQYF.

V gene TRBV7-2 combines with J gene TRBJ2-7; a weak D match, TRBD2 (6 bases). Trimming removed 3 bases from V and 1 base from J, with 13 bases in between. CDR3 length equals 15 residues. Germline V gives CDR1 SGHTA, CDR2 FQGNSA. CDR3 amino acids: CASSFGLARSYEQYF. DNA for the CDR3: TGTGCCAGCAGCTTCGGGCTAGCGCGATCCTACGAGCAGTACTTC.

The rearrangement links TRBV5-1 to TRBJ2-7, with 7 bases matching TRBD1. Per the germline V gene, CDR1 is SGHRS and CDR2 is YFSETQ. This CDR3 contains 14 residues. Trimming cost V 3 bases and J 2 bases; bases outside gene matches: 5. The CDR3 region has the DNA TGCGCCAGCAGCTCCCGGGACAGCCCCTACGAGCAGTACTTC. Encoded protein: CASSSRDSPYEQYF.

This sequence joins TRBV14 and TRBJ2-3; TRBD2 matches 9 bases. CDR3 length equals 15 residues. With 4 bases clipped from V and 4 bases from J, the junction kept 6 bases outside the gene matches. CDR1 and CDR2 from the germline V gene are SGHDN and FVKESK. CDR3 sequence reads: CASSPLAGKSDTQYF. The DNA of the CDR3 is TGTGCCAGCAGCCCCCTAGCGGGAAAGTCAGATACGCAGTATTTT. Full variable domain (outside the CDR3, taken from reference TRBV14 and TRBJ2-3): EAGVTQFPSHSVIEKGQTVTLRCDPISGHDNLYWYRRVMGKEIKFLLHFVKESKQDESGMPNNRFLAERTGGTYSTLKVQPAELEDSGVYFCASSPLAGKSDTQYFGPGTRLTVL.

The chain uses TRBV28 and TRBJ2-6; D perhaps matches TRBD1 (5 bases). The CDR3 totals 17 residues. Germline CDR1 reads MDHEN; CDR2 reads SYDVKM. V gave up 3 bases and J gave up 1 base, with 13 bases separating them. Here the CDR3 DNA reads TGTGCCAGCAGTTTTTGGGTAGGACAATCTGGGGCCAACGTCCTGACTTTC. It is translated as CASSFWVGQSGANVLTF.

The V call is TRBV6-5, the J call TRBJ2-5; 8 positions agree with TRBD2. Germline trimming cut 4 bases from V and 5 bases from J; bases unmatched to any gene: 12. Germline V gives CDR1 MNHEY, CDR2 SVGAGI. This CDR3 spans 16 amino acids. The CDR3 protein is CASSSWTSLGTETQYF. The CDR3 DNA reads as TGTGCCAGCAGTTCTTGGACTAGCTTGGGTACGGAGACCCAGTACTTC.

The rearrangement joins TRBV27 to TRBJ2-3; the match to TRBD2 covers 12 bases. The CDR3 is 13 residues long. The junction had 0 bases not matched to a gene; V was cut back by 6 bases and J by 5 bases. Germline lookup yields CDR1 MNHEY and CDR2 SMNVEV (reference sequence). CDR3: CASRGLAGDTQYF. The CDR3 coding sequence is TGTGCCAGCAGGGGACTAGCGGGAGATACGCAGTATTTT.

In its sample, this clone was seen once. V is TRBV4-1 and J is TRBJ2-1; possible D gene TRBD2, 5 bases. Germline loops: CDR1 MGHRA, CDR2 YSYEKL. This CDR3 region has 12 residues. The germline V and J ends were trimmed by 4 bases and 13 bases, with 14 bases remaining between them. CDR3 sequence (DNA): TGCGCCAGCAGCCTACGGGGAATTGAACAGTTCTTC. It codes for CASSLRGIEQFF.

The chain uses TRBV5-6 and TRBJ2-1; D remains unclear. The V and J ends lost 7 bases and 6 bases respectively, with 20 bases between them. Germline loops: CDR1 SGHDT, CDR2 YYEEEE. The CDR3 runs 15 residues. CDR3 nucleotides: TGTGCCAGCCGTTCCCAACTGAGAGACTTCAATGAGCAGTTCTTC. Its protein product is CASRSQLRDFNEQFF.

The CDR3 nucleotides read TGCAGCGTTGTTGGGACAGAGATTCTGTCTAACTATGGCTACACCTTC. This codes for CSVVGTEILSNYGYTF. The chain is built from TRBV29-1 and TRBJ1-2; 7 bases are shared with TRBD1. Germline V gene sequence: CDR1 SQVTM, CDR2 ANQGSEA. The CDR3 spans 16 residues. V was pared by 4 bases and J by 0 bases, with 11 bases of the junction left unmatched. The variable domain in full, completed from reference TRBV29-1 and TRBJ1-2, reads SAVISQKPSRDICQRGTSLTIQCQVDSQVTMMFWYRQQPGQSLTLIATANQGSEATYESGFVIDKFPISRPNLTFSTLTVSNMSPEDSSIYLCSVVGTEILSNYGYTFGSGTRLTVV.

The chain employs TRBV5-4 and TRBJ1-4, with D uncertain. The CDR3 length is 13 residues. Germline CDR1 reads SGHNT; CDR2 reads YYREEE (reference sequence). Trimming stripped 7 bases from V and 7 bases from J, with 14 bases between. CDR3 sequence (DNA): TGTGCCAGCGCCGGGGTGCCGGGTGAAAAACTGTTTTTT. This encodes CASAGVPGEKLFF.

J is TRBJ2-7 and V is TRBV30; D is undetermined. Germline CDR1 and CDR2: GTSNPN and SVGIG (reference sequence). Trimming took 0 bases from V and 4 from J, leaving 10 bases between them. This CDR3 has 13 residues. The CDR3: CAWSVRPDYEQYF. The CDR3 nucleotides read TGTGCCTGGAGTGTCCGTCCAGATTACGAGCAGTACTTC.

The J gene is TRBJ2-5, the V gene TRBV9; D possibly corresponds to TRBD2 (6 bases). Deletions cut 1 base from V and 2 bases from J, with 9 bases between. Germline CDR1 SGDLS, CDR2 YYNGEE. This CDR3 has 14 residues. Written as DNA, the CDR3 is TGTGCCAGCAGCGTATTGGGGGGACAAGAGACCCAGTACTTC. Its translation is CASSVLGGQETQYF.

The rearrangement joins TRBV5-1 to TRBJ2-3, with 15 bases aligning to TRBD2. CDR3 length equals 18 residues. The junction had 6 bases not matched to a gene; V was cut back by 0 bases and J by 4 bases. Germline V gene lookup returns CDR1 SGHRS and CDR2 YFSETQ. The CDR3 sequence is CASSLAGTSGRYPDTQYF. In DNA, the CDR3 is TGCGCCAGCAGCTTGGCCGGGACTAGCGGGAGGTATCCAGATACGCAGTATTTT.

The V and J genes are TRBV11-2 and TRBJ2-1; TRBD2 agrees at 10 bases. The CDR3 contains 15 residues. CDR1 and CDR2 (germline): SGHAT, FQNNGV. Trimming took 3 bases from V and 3 from J; bases not matched to a gene: 2. The CDR3 reads CASSLGLAIYNEQFF. DNA of the CDR3: TGTGCCAGCAGCTTGGGACTAGCGATCTACAATGAGCAGTTCTTC.